This record concerns one T cell receptor beta chain sequence. What it binds is unknown. These data originate in a study of T-cell memory formation after mild COVID-19. The V end lost 3 bases, the J end lost 7 bases, and 17 bases lay between the germline ends. CDR3 length: 15 amino acids. Germline CDR1 and CDR2: SGDLS and YYNGEE. TCRdb re-derived calls from the 5' RACE reads in MiXCR, one entry per CDR3 protein. The data hold around 430,000 distinct CDR3 sequences, with about 17% observed a single time. Study-wide points: A subset of responding clones appeared in pre-infection memory, suggesting cross-reactive memory joined.

Sample: PBMCs or a T cell subset sorted from them (not recorded which). The gene calls are TRBV9 and TRBJ2-1; D gene unclear. This TCR was recovered from a man younger than 30 who had mild COVID-19 (a few samples of this study predate the infection). Cell type and time point are not known. The CDR3 nucleotides are TGTGCCAGCAGCGCCCCCGACGGAGCGTCGAATGAGCAGTTCTTC. Translated: CASSAPDGASNEQFF.